The rows below give T cell receptor beta chains drawn from one sample of a study of T cell changes during pregnancy in multiple sclerosis. The data were produced by immunoSEQ multiplex PCR, yet TCRdb's version contains in-frame clones alone and is incomplete. This table has approximately 52,000 clones, around 92% appearing once. The sequences come from CD4+ T cells from peripheral blood mononuclear cells, collected in the third trimester of pregnancy. These receptors all come from a female donor with multiple sclerosis, enrolled in a pregnancy study. Both conserved end residues are trimmed from each CDR3.

V gene	J gene	CDR3 protein
TRBV13	TRBJ2-3	ASSLTSGQY
TRBV4-2	TRBJ2-2	ATKQGPNTGELF
TRBV30	TRBJ1-2	AWSVQGFYGYT
TRBV10-3	TRBJ2-7	AISEIGGTSGEQY
TRBV9	TRBJ1-2	ASSVGQGNYGYT
TRBV11-2	TRBJ2-1	ASSLGDRFDPNEQF
TRBV19	TRBJ2-7	ASREGYEQY
TRBV6-6	TRBJ1-5	ASRLTGNQPQH
TRBV27	TRBJ1-2	ASSFQVSSGVRGYT
TRBV10-3	TRBJ1-6	AISESRGGSSPLH
TRBV5-1	TRBJ2-3	ASSISGRTDTQY
TRBV7-9	TRBJ2-7	ASSLGWGQGGSRTYEQY
TRBV25-1	TRBJ1-5	ASSAGWGSGQPQH
TRBV5-1	TRBJ1-5	ASSLLGGVDQPQH
TRBV5-1	TRBJ1-2	ASSLDPGDYGYT
TRBV28	TRBJ1-2	ASSLLRGSHGYT
TRBV29-1	TRBJ1-1	SGPGGRGEAF
TRBV12-2	TRBJ1-3	ASRSELTGPSGNTIY
TRBV7-8	TRBJ2-7	ASTRGVPAGEQY
TRBV6-1	TRBJ1-3	ASRTPHSRNTIY
TRBV6-1	TRBJ1-2	ASSGRGQGALYYGYT
TRBV4-1	TRBJ2-7	ASSQDIKGRVVLYEQY
TRBV2	TRBJ2-5	ASRPQGAVETQY
TRBV19	TRBJ1-2	ASSLSQQGNYGYT
TRBV15	TRBJ2-1	ATSRTGLVGGLKNNEQF
TRBV9	TRBJ2-3	ASSLHRDLTTGTDTQY
TRBV5-1	TRBJ2-1	ASSPREAGGNEQF
TRBV19	TRBJ2-7	ASGTGAHEQY
TRBV6-1	TRBJ2-6	ASSEGRASGANVLT
TRBV19	TRBJ2-6	ASSDTGGRGANVLT
TRBV7-8	TRBJ2-7	ASSYLPGQGLRAYEQY
TRBV5-1	TRBJ2-3	ASGDLGGKTDTQY
TRBV19	TRBJ1-1	ASSNQGKGTEAF
TRBV7-3	TRBJ2-7	ASSLDSWGTGSYEQY
TRBV5-8	TRBJ2-2	ASSLLYGTGELF
TRBV7-3	TRBJ2-7	ASSFGTGNEQY
TRBV6-6	TRBJ2-7	ASSSPAGEQY
TRBV7-9	TRBJ2-1	ASSPLATRVTGEQF
TRBV27	TRBJ2-7	ASSSDTLSYEQY
TRBV6-5	TRBJ2-7	ASTRTSGAYVEQY
TRBV11-1	TRBJ2-3	ASSPGGRGTDTQY
TRBV5-1	TRBJ2-7	ASSWMGATYEQY
TRBV2	TRBJ1-4	ASSRGLAEEKLF
TRBV11-2	TRBJ1-4	ASSLATNEKLF
TRBV27	TRBJ1-4	ASSSQGATNEKLF
TRBV25-1	TRBJ1-1	ASHNPTNTEAF
TRBV5-1	TRBJ2-7	ASSLQGDSYEQY
TRBV11-2	TRBJ2-5	ASSLGQGIQETQY
TRBV5-8	TRBJ1-1	ASSLLGVNTEAF
TRBV28	TRBJ2-5	ASLGWREKETQY
TRBV18	TRBJ1-1	ASSPRQMLEAF
TRBV11-3	TRBJ1-5	ASSLVRINNQPQH
TRBV9	TRBJ2-1	ASSVVSGSYNEQF
TRBV27	TRBJ1-2	ASSSTGGYGYT
TRBV10-2	TRBJ2-7	ASSENPGTGGGEQY
TRBV5-1	TRBJ2-1	ASSLLAGAYNEQF
TRBV2	TRBJ2-1	ASSVRLARDQF
TRBV5-1	TRBJ1-6	ASSPLGQGGDSPLH
TRBV9	TRBJ2-5	ASSVGGDETQY
TRBV30	TRBJ1-2	AWLAGGGYGYT